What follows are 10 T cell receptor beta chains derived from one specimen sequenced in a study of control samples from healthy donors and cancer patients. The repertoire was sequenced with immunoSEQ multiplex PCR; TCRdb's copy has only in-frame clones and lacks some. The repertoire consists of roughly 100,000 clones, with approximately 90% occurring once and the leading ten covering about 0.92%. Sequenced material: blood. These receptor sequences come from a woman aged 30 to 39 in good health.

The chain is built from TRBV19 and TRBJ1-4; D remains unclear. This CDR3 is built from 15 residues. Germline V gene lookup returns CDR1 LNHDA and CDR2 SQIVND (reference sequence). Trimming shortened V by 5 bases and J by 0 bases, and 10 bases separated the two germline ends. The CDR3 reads CASSSPEATNEKLFF. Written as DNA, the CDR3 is TGTGCCAGTAGTTCCCCCGAAGCAACTAATGAAAAACTGTTTTTT. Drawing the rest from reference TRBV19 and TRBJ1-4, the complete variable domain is DGGITQSPKYLFRKEGQNVTLSCEQNLNHDAMYWYRQDPGQGLRLIYYSQIVNDFQKGDIAEGYSVSREKKESFPLTVTSAQKNPTAFYLCASSSPEATNEKLFFGSGTQLSVL.

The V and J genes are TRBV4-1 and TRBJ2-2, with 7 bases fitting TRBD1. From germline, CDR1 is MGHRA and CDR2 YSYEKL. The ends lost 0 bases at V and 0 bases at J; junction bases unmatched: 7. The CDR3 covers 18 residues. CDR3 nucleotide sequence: TGCGCCAGCAGCCAAGATGGGACCGGGACAGCGAACACCGGGGAGCTGTTTTTT. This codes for CASSQDGTGTANTGELFF.

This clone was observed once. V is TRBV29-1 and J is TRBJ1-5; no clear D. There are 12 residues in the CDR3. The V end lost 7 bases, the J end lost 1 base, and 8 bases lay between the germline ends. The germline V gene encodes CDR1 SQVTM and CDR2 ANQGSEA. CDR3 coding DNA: TGCAGCGCCTTCCTCAGCAATCAGCCCCAGCATTTT. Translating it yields CSAFLSNQPQHF.

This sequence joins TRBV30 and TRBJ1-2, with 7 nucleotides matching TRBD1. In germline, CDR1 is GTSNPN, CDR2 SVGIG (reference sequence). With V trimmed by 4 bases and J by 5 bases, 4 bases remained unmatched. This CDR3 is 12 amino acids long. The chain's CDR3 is CAWNAGGYGYTF. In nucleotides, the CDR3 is TGTGCCTGGAATGCAGGGGGGTATGGCTACACCTTC. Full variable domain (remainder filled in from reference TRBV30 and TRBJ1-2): SQTIHQWPATLVQPVGSPLSLECTVEGTSNPNLYWYRQAAGRGLQLLFYSVGIGQISSEVPQNLSASRPQDRQFILSSKKLLLSDSGFYLCAWNAGGYGYTFGSGTRLTVV.

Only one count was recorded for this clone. DNA for the CDR3: TGTGCCAGCGGACGGGCGGGGACAGGGGGAAATGAAAAACTGTTTTTT. Encoded protein: CASGRAGTGGNEKLFF. The V call is TRBV19, the J call TRBJ1-4; 11 bases are shared with TRBD1. Germline-derived CDR1 and CDR2 are LNHDA and SQIVND (reference sequence). After removal of 9 bases from V and 5 bases from J, the junction contained 11 bases not matched to a gene. The CDR3 is 16 residues long.

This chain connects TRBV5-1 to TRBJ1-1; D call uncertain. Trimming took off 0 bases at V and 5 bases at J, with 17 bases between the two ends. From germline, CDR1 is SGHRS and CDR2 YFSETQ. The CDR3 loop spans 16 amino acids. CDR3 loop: CASSLAQGGLWTEAFF. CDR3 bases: TGCGCCAGCAGCTTGGCCCAAGGAGGGTTGTGGACTGAAGCTTTCTTT.

The CDR3, as DNA: TGTGCCAGTAGTGCACGTAGGGAGGCAAATCAGCCCCAGCATTTT. Translating gives CASSARREANQPQHF. The rearrangement joins TRBV19 to TRBJ1-5; D unclear. The V end lost 5 bases, the J end lost 4 bases, and 15 bases lay between the germline ends. CDR1 LNHDA and CDR2 SQIVND come from the germline V gene (reference sequence). The CDR3 is 15 amino acids.

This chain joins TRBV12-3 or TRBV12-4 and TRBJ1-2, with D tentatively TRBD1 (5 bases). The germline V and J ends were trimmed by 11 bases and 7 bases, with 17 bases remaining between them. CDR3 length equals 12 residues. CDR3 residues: CAGGAARRGYTF. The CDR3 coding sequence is TGTGCCGGCGGGGCGGCTCGGCGTGGCTACACCTTC.

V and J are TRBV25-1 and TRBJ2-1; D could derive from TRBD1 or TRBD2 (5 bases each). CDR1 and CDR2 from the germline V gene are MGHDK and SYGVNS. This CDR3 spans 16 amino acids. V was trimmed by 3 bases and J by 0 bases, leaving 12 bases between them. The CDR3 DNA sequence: TGTGCCAGCAGTGAGCCCCTGGGGGTCTCCTACAATGAGCAGTTCTTC. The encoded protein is CASSEPLGVSYNEQFF.

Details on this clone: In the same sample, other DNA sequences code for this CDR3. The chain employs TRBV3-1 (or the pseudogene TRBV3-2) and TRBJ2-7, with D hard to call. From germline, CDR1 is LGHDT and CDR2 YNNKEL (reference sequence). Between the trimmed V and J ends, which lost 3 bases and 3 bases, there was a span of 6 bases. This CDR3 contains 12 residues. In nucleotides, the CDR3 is TGTGCCAGCAGCCAGGTTAGCTACGAGCAGTACTTC. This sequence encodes CASSQVSYEQYF.